Below, 14 T cell receptor beta chains from the same sample are listed, as sequenced in a study of T cell repertoires in cytomegalovirus infection. TCRdb reprocessed the reads via MiXCR and lists one record per CDR3 protein. The sample includes about 900,000 distinct CDR3 sequences, under 40% of them seen just once. No antigens are known for them. The starting material was cultured CD8+ T cells from PBMCs, obtained from culture after CMV antigen stimulation. These receptors were taken from a human donor in good health (CMV status not recorded). Some clones in this sample may be carry-over from other donors' samples.

This clonotype was picked up a small number of times. V usage is TRBV28 and J usage is TRBJ2-1; D remains unclear. The V gene's germline CDR1 is MDHEN and CDR2 SYDVKM. Trimming pared 10 bases from V and 7 bases from J, leaving 14 bases between. This CDR3 spans 12 amino acids. CDR3 in amino acids: CATTSPRNEQFF. CDR3 DNA: TGTGCCACCACCTCCCCTCGGAATGAGCAGTTCTTC. The variable domain in full, completed from reference TRBV28 and TRBJ2-1, reads DVKVTQSSRYLVKRTGEKVFLECVQDMDHENMFWYRQDPGLGLRLIYFSYDVKMKEKGDIPEGYSVSREKKERFSLILESASTNQTSMYLCATTSPRNEQFFGPGTRLTVL.

The V and J genes are TRBV27 and TRBJ2-7, with D possibly TRBD1 on 6 matching bases. CDR3 size: 15 residues. V was cut by 2 bases and J by 2 bases, with 13 bases left in between. CDR1 is MNHEY, CDR2 SMNVEV, per germline (reference sequence). The CDR3 spells CASSLTGHPTYEQYF. The CDR3 DNA follows: TGTGCCAGCAGTTTAACGGGACACCCTACCTACGAGCAGTACTTC.

V and J are TRBV6-5 and TRBJ1-2; maybe TRBD1 (6 bases). The CDR3 covers 12 residues. The V gene's germline CDR1 is MNHEY and CDR2 SVGAGI. Trimming left V 5 bases short and J 8 bases short, with 12 bases between. The CDR3 protein is CASSQGLDGYTF. In nucleotides, the CDR3 is TGTGCCAGCAGTCAGGGGTTGGACGGCTACACCTTC.

V usage is TRBV11-2 and J usage is TRBJ1-2; the D gene is possibly TRBD1 (6 bases). Germline-derived CDR1 and CDR2 are SGHAT and FQNNGV. The CDR3 totals 14 residues. The ends were cut back, 6 bases at V and 2 bases at J, with 13 bases in the middle. Here the CDR3 reads CASSSWTENYGYTF. DNA of the CDR3: TGTGCCAGCAGTTCCTGGACAGAAAACTATGGCTACACCTTC.

This rearrangement joins TRBV12-3 or TRBV12-4 to TRBJ2-1, with TRBD1 matching over 7 bases. The V gene end was trimmed by 4 bases and the J gene end by 6 bases; junction bases not matched to a gene: 9. CDR3 length equals 15 residues. In nucleotides, the CDR3 is TGTGCCAGCAGTTCACCGGGACAGAGGGTCAATGAGCAGTTCTTC. Amino acid sequence: CASSSPGQRVNEQFF.

On this clonotype itself: One end of the junction fails to match germline, which may point to a read error. This chain links TRBV24-1 with TRBJ2-1; D uncertain. The germline V gene encodes CDR1 KGHDR and CDR2 SFDVKD. The CDR3 totals 11 residues. The CDR3 bases are TGTGCCACCAGTGATGGGATTGGCGGTTCCTTC. This sequence encodes CATSDGIGGSF.

This clonotype was recorded a few times. The rearrangement joins TRBV7-9 to TRBJ1-2; tentative D call: TRBD1 (5 bases). V was clipped by 5 bases and J by 3 bases, with 13 bases between them. The CDR3 is 14 residues long. Germline V lookup: CDR1 SEHNR, CDR2 FQNEAQ (reference sequence). The chain's CDR3 is CASSPTETYYGYTF. The CDR3, as DNA: TGTGCCAGCAGCCCGACAGAGACTTACTATGGCTACACCTTC.

V and J are TRBV10-3 and TRBJ2-2, with TRBD2 matching over 14 bases. With 3 bases clipped from V and 2 bases from J, the junction kept 20 bases outside the gene matches. The length of the CDR3 is 23 residues. CDR1 and CDR2 (germline): ENHRY, SYGVKD. The CDR3 reads CAISEPEIVLGLAGGANTGELFF. In DNA form, the CDR3 reads TGTGCCATCAGTGAACCAGAGATAGTTCTTGGACTAGCGGGGGGAGCTAACACCGGGGAGCTGTTTTTT.

V is TRBV3-1 and J is TRBJ2-1; no definite D call. The CDR3 covers 15 residues. Germline V gene data show CDR1 as LGHDT and CDR2 as YNNKEL (reference sequence). Trimming left V 8 bases short and J 1 base short, with 15 bases between. CDR3 DNA sequence: TGTGCCAGCCGAAGAGGCTGGGAATCCTACAATGAGCAGTTCTTC. It translates to CASRRGWESYNEQFF.

J is TRBJ1-1 and V is TRBV28; 7 bases are a match to TRBD1. The trim removed 5 bases at V and 7 bases at J, leaving 10 bases unmatched. This CDR3 comprises 14 residues. Per the germline V gene, CDR1 is MDHEN and CDR2 is SYDVKM. The CDR3 spells CASSPLDREGEAFF. CDR3 bases: TGTGCCAGCAGTCCCCTTGACAGGGAGGGTGAAGCTTTCTTT.

V is TRBV6-5 and J is TRBJ2-1, with D possibly matching TRBD1 (5 bases). Per germline, CDR1 MNHEY and CDR2 SVGAGI. V was cut by 6 bases and J by 9 bases, with 21 bases left in between. This CDR3 contains 15 residues. CDR3 in amino acids: CASSGQRLVLREQFF. As DNA, the CDR3 is TGTGCCAGCAGCGGACAAAGATTGGTATTGCGTGAGCAGTTCTTC.

The V gene is TRBV5-1, the J gene TRBJ2-7; 8 bases line up with TRBD1. V lost 3 bases to trimming and J lost 4 bases; unmatched junction nucleotides: 9. Germline lookup yields CDR1 SGHRS and CDR2 YFSETQ. This CDR3 is 15 amino acids long. The CDR3 reads CASSSGQGPVYEQYV. CDR3 nucleotide sequence: TGCGCCAGCAGCTCCGGACAGGGTCCGGTATACGAGCAGTACGTC.

The V and J genes are TRBV4-1 and TRBJ1-4, with a possible D match to TRBD1 (5 bases). V was pared by 5 bases and J by 8 bases, with 18 bases between. CDR3 length equals 15 residues. Germline CDR1 reads MGHRA; CDR2 reads YSYEKL. CDR3 nucleotides: TGCGCCAGCAGCTACCTGTTGGGGCTTGGGGAAAAACTGTTTTTT. Translating gives CASSYLLGLGEKLFF.

This clonotype has a count of ten or more. V is TRBV7-2 and J is TRBJ1-4, with TRBD1 as a possible D gene (6 bases). Germline V gene sequence: CDR1 SGHTA, CDR2 FQGNSA. The CDR3 consists of 16 residues. V lost 5 bases to trimming and J lost 8 bases, with 21 bases between them. The CDR3 DNA follows: TGTGCCAGCAGCCCTAGGGGGTCGCTGGGGTTAGAAAAACTGTTTTTT. Translating gives CASSPRGSLGLEKLFF.